Shown below are 18 T cell receptor beta chains from a single sample sequenced in a study of blood T cell repertoires in COVID-19. Assay used: immunoSEQ multiplex PCR; TCRdb lists only in-frame clones, some missing. The sample shows 200,000 to 250,000 clones, approximately 86% of them seen only once. The sequenced sample was peripheral blood. All receptors come from a woman between 45 and 65 years old with COVID-19, enrolled during active disease.

V and J are TRBV19 and TRBJ2-7; possibly TRBD1 for D (5 bases). The CDR3 totals 15 residues. V was pared by 1 base and J by 2 bases, with 12 bases between. Germline CDR1 is LNHDA and CDR2 is SQIVND (reference sequence). The CDR3: CASSIVQGRAYEQYF. The CDR3 DNA reads as TGTGCCAGTAGTATAGTCCAGGGTCGCGCCTACGAGCAGTACTTC.

This chain links TRBV5-1 with TRBJ1-1; 7 nucleotides agree with TRBD1. Germline values: CDR1 SGHRS, CDR2 YFSETQ. V lost 4 bases and J lost 7; bases outside the gene matches: 4. This CDR3 comprises 12 residues. The DNA of the CDR3 is TGCGCCAGCAGCGTGCAGGGGGGTGAAGCTTTCTTT. Encoded protein: CASSVQGGEAFF.

The chain has TRBV9 and TRBJ1-4; 9 bases agree with TRBD1. CDR1 SGDLS and CDR2 YYNGEE come from the germline V gene. The CDR3 extends over 14 amino acids. V trimming: 3 bases; J trimming: 6 bases; junction bases outside the gene matches: 3. In DNA, the CDR3 is TGTGCCAGCAGCGGGGGACAGGGCCATGAAAAACTGTTTTTT. It codes for CASSGGQGHEKLFF.

The sample holds one count of this clone. V usage is TRBV19 and J usage is TRBJ1-2; 8 bases agree with TRBD1. This CDR3 has 15 amino acids. The germline gives CDR1 LNHDA, CDR2 SQIVND (reference sequence). The V and J ends lost 0 bases and 6 bases, in that order; junction bases with no gene match: 6. CDR3 in amino acids: CASSIEGRTGNGYTF. The CDR3 DNA sequence: TGTGCCAGTAGTATAGAGGGAAGGACAGGGAATGGCTACACCTTC.

V and J are TRBV9 and TRBJ2-3; 10 nucleotides match TRBD2. In germline, CDR1 is SGDLS, CDR2 YYNGEE. Losses at the gene ends were 7 bases for V and 3 bases for J; bases not matched to a gene: 8. CDR3 length: 15 residues. This CDR3 is CASARSGGATDTQYF. The CDR3 DNA reads as TGTGCCAGCGCCCGCAGCGGGGGGGCAACAGATACGCAGTATTTT.

The gene calls are TRBV5-1 and TRBJ1-1; 7 bases line up with TRBD1. V lost 3 bases, J lost 3 bases, and 5 bases stayed unmatched. CDR1 SGHRS and CDR2 YFSETQ come from the germline V gene. This CDR3 is built from 14 residues. The CDR3 spells CASSYSTGDTEAFF. CDR3 bases: TGCGCCAGCAGCTACTCCACAGGGGACACTGAAGCTTTCTTT.

The rearrangement links TRBV27 to TRBJ1-4, with D tentatively TRBD1 (5 bases). There are 17 residues in the CDR3. Trimming took 0 bases from V and 1 from J, leaving 12 bases between them. Germline CDR1 reads MNHEY; CDR2 reads SMNVEV (reference sequence). CDR3: CASSLSGVFRTNEKLFF. The CDR3 DNA reads as TGTGCCAGCAGTTTATCAGGGGTATTTAGAACTAATGAAAAACTGTTTTTT.

V usage is TRBV5-4 and J usage is TRBJ2-7; 12 bases fit TRBD2. The CDR3 has 15 amino acids. With 0 bases clipped from V and 7 bases from J, the junction kept 5 bases outside the gene matches. Germline V gene data show CDR1 as SGHNT and CDR2 as YYREEE (reference sequence). The CDR3 loop is CASSLGTSGAREQYF. CDR3 coding DNA: TGTGCCAGCAGCTTGGGGACTAGCGGGGCGAGAGAGCAGTACTTC.

This chain joins TRBV5-1 and TRBJ1-2; D may be TRBD1 (6 bases). The CDR3 runs 14 residues. V was cut by 0 bases and J by 5 bases, with 11 bases left in between. Germline values: CDR1 SGHRS, CDR2 YFSETQ. CDR3 amino acids: CASSLEGTQYGYTF. In DNA form, the CDR3 reads TGCGCCAGCAGCTTGGAGGGGACACAATATGGCTACACCTTC.

The V and J genes are TRBV28 and TRBJ2-7, with D unresolved. The CDR3 is 14 residues long. Trimming pared 6 bases from V and 4 bases from J, leaving 16 bases between. CDR1 and CDR2 (germline): MDHEN, SYDVKM. This CDR3 is CASSPIGLHYEQYF. In nucleotides, the CDR3 is TGTGCCAGCAGCCCCATCGGGTTACATTACGAGCAGTACTTC.

This chain connects TRBV5-1 to TRBJ1-5; D is uncertain. Germline CDR1 SGHRS, CDR2 YFSETQ. Between the trimmed V and J ends, which lost 4 bases and 5 bases, there was a span of 10 bases. The CDR3 runs 13 residues. CDR3 residues: CASSISTDQPQHF. For the CDR3, the DNA is TGCGCCAGCAGCATTAGCACTGATCAGCCCCAGCATTTT.

The gene calls are TRBV9 and TRBJ1-3; perhaps TRBD1 as D (6 bases). CDR3 length: 15 amino acids. The germline V gene encodes CDR1 SGDLS and CDR2 YYNGEE. V was clipped by 3 bases and J by 0 bases, with 10 bases between them. CDR3 residues: CASSATGYSGNTIYF. CDR3 DNA: TGTGCCAGCAGCGCGACAGGTTACTCTGGAAACACCATATATTTT.

V usage is TRBV4-3 and J usage is TRBJ2-7; 11 nucleotides align to TRBD2. The CDR3 loop spans 14 amino acids. Germline V gene sequence: CDR1 LGHNA, CDR2 YSLEER. Trimming took 1 base from V and 4 from J; bases not matched to a gene: 0. CDR3 nucleotides: TGCGCCAGCAGCCAAGGACTAGCGGGGTACGAGCAGTACTTC. It yields the protein CASSQGLAGYEQYF.

The sample holds one count of this clone. The chain has TRBV6-2 or TRBV6-3 and TRBJ1-5; D is undetermined. The germline CDR1 and CDR2 sequences are MNHEY and SVGEGT. This CDR3 has 15 amino acids. Between the trimmed V and J ends, which lost 5 bases and 0 bases, there was a span of 11 bases. The CDR3 DNA sequence: TGTGCCAGCAGTGGCTTTGCATATAGCAATCAGCCCCAGCATTTT. Residues: CASSGFAYSNQPQHF.

The V call is TRBV6-2 or TRBV6-3, the J call TRBJ2-3; 11 nucleotides line up with TRBD2. Unmatched junction bases numbered 2, after V lost 5 bases and J lost 4 bases. CDR1 MNHEY and CDR2 SVGEGT come from the germline V gene. The CDR3 length is 14 residues. For the CDR3, the DNA is TGTGCCAGCAGTGCTAGCGGGGGGCCAGATACGCAGTATTTT. Translating it yields CASSASGGPDTQYF.

CDR3 bases: TGTGCCAGCAGCCCTGACAGGCCCGAGACCCAGTACTTC. Amino acids: CASSPDRPETQYF. The gene calls are TRBV9 and TRBJ2-5; tentative D call: TRBD1 (6 bases). The V end lost 4 bases, the J end lost 5 bases, and 12 bases lay between the germline ends. This CDR3 comprises 13 residues. From germline, CDR1 is SGDLS and CDR2 YYNGEE.

The chain employs TRBV10-3 and TRBJ2-1; a possible D gene is TRBD2 (5 bases). V was pared by 2 bases and J by 11 bases, with 13 bases between. The germline CDR1 and CDR2 sequences are ENHRY and SYGVKD. The length of the CDR3 is 13 residues. This CDR3 is CAISEGLGAQQFF. Here the CDR3 DNA reads TGTGCCATCAGTGAGGGGCTGGGAGCCCAGCAGTTCTTC.

This chain joins TRBV27 and TRBJ1-5; no definite D call. There are 16 residues in the CDR3. Germline values: CDR1 MNHEY, CDR2 SMNVEV (reference sequence). The V end was cut by 3 bases, the J end by 1 base, with 13 bases between. CDR3: CASSFNGRRSNQPQHF. The CDR3 bases are TGTGCCAGCAGTTTTAATGGGAGGAGAAGCAATCAGCCCCAGCATTTT.